These 2 T cell receptor beta chains were all obtained from the same sample, sequenced in a study of T cell repertoires in cytomegalovirus infection. TCRdb re-analysed the reads in MiXCR, keeping a single row per CDR3 protein. The sample holds a few hundred thousand distinct CDR3 sequences, more than 25% seen once. Specimen: PBMCs. These receptors came from a human donor in good health (CMV status not recorded). Some clones in this sample may be carry-over from other donors' samples.

This clonotype was detected only a few times. J is TRBJ2-1 and V is TRBV19, with D possibly TRBD2 on 6 matching bases. The CDR3 length is 14 residues. Germline V gene sequence: CDR1 LNHDA, CDR2 SQIVND (reference sequence). V lost 5 bases to trimming and J lost 3 bases, with 11 bases between them. The CDR3 loop is CASSADSGYNEQFF. Here the CDR3 DNA reads TGTGCCAGTAGTGCAGATAGCGGCTACAATGAGCAGTTCTTC. The full variable domain, with the rest looked up from reference TRBV19 and TRBJ2-1, is DGGITQSPKYLFRKEGQNVTLSCEQNLNHDAMYWYRQDPGQGLRLIYYSQIVNDFQKGDIAEGYSVSREKKESFPLTVTSAQKNPTAFYLCASSADSGYNEQFFGPGTRLTVL.

V is TRBV11-3 and J is TRBJ2-1; D remains ambiguous. The V gene lost 0 bases and the J gene lost 8 bases, with 20 bases spanning the gap. Germline V gives CDR1 SGHNT, CDR2 YENEEA. CDR3 length equals 17 residues. CDR3 DNA: TGTGCCAGCAGCTTAGATGAAGGGCACACCCGGTGGGATGAGCAGTTCTTC. It translates to CASSLDEGHTRWDEQFF.